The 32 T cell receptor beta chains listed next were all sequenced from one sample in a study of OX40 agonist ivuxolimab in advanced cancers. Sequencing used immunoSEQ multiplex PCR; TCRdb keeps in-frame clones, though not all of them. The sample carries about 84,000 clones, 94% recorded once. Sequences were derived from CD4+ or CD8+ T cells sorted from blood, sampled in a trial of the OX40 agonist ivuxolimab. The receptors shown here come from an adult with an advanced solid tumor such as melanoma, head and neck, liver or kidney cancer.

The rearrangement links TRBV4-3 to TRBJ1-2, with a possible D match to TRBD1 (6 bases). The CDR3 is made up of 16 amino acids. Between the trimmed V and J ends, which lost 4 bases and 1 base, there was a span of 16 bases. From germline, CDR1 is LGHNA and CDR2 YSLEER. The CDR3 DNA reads TGCGCCAGCAGCCCCGGGTCCGGGACACTTAACTATGGCTACACCTTC. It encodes CASSPGSGTLNYGYTF.

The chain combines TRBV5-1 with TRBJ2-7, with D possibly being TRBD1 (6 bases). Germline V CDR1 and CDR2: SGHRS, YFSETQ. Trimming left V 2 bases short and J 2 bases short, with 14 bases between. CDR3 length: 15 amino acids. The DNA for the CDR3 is TGCGCCAGCAGCTTAAAGGGGACAATTGCCTACGAGCAGTACTTC. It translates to CASSLKGTIAYEQYF.

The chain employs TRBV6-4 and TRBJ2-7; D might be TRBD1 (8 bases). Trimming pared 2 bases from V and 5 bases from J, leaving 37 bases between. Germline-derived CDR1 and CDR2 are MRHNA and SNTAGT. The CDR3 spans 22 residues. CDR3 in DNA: TGTGCCAGCAGTGACCCCATGACAGGGGTTTTCCCCGTAGGACTAGGAGCCGACGAGCAGTACTTC. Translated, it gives CASSDPMTGVFPVGLGADEQYF.

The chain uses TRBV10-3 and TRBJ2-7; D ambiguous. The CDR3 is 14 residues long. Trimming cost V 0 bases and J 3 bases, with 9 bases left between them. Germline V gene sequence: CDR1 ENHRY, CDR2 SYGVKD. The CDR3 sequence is CAISESQENYEQYF. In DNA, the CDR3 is TGTGCCATCAGTGAGTCGCAAGAAAACTACGAGCAGTACTTC.

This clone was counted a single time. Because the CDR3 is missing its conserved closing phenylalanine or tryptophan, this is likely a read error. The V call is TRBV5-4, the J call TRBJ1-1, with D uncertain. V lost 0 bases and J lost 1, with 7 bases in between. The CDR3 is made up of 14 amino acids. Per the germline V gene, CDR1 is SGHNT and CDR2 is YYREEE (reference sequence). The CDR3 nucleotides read TGTGCCAGCAGCTTGGGTGGGAAGAACACTGAAGCTTTCCTT. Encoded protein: CASSLGGKNTEAFL.

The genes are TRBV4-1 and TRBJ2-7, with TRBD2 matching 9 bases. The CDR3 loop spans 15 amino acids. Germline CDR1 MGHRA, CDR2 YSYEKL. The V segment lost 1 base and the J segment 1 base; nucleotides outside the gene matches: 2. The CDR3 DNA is TGCGCCAGCAGCCAAGGACTAGCGGCTTCCTACGAGCAGTACTTC. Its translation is CASSQGLAASYEQYF.

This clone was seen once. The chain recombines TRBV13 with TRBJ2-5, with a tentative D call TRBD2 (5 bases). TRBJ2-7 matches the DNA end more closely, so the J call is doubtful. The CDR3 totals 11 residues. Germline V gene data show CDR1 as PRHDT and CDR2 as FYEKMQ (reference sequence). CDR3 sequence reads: CASSQSGEQYF. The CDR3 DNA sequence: TGTGCCAGCAGCCAGAGCGGCGAGCAGTACTTC.

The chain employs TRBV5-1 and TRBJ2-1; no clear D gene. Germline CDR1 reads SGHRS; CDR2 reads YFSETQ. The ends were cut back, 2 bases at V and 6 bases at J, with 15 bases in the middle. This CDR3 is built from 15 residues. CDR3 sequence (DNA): TGCGCCAGCAGCTTAGGATCCAGGTTTAGCAATGAGCAGTTCTTC. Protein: CASSLGSRFSNEQFF.

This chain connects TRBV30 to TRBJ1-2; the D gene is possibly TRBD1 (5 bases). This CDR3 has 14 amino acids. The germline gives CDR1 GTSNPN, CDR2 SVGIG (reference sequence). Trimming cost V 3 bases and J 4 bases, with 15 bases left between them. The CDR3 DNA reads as TGTGCCTGGAGCGAGACAGCGCTTGTCTATGGCTACACCTTC. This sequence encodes CAWSETALVYGYTF.

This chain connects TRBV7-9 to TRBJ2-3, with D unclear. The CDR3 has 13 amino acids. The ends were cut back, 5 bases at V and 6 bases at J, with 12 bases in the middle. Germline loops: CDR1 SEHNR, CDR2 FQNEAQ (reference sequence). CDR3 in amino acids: CASSQSPDDTQYF. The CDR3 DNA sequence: TGTGCCAGCAGCCAAAGCCCGGACGATACGCAGTATTTT.

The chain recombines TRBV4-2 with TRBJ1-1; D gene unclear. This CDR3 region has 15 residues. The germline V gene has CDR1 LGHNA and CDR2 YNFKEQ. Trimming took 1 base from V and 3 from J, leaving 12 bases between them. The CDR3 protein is CASSQGAVRDTEAFF. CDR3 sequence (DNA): TGTGCCAGCAGCCAAGGTGCAGTAAGGGACACTGAAGCTTTCTTT.

The CDR3 nucleotides are TGTGCCAGCAGCCTCGTGGTAGCGGGAGTCACCGGGGAGCTGTTTTTT. Its protein product is CASSLVVAGVTGELFF. The chain is built from TRBV11-3 and TRBJ2-2, with 9 bases lining up with TRBD2. The CDR3 contains 16 residues. J was trimmed by 4 bases and V by 5 bases; bases with no gene match: 8. The germline gives CDR1 SGHNT, CDR2 YENEEA. Full variable domain (rest looked up from reference TRBV11-3 and TRBJ2-2): EAGVVQSPRYKIIEKKQPVAFWCNPISGHNTLYWYLQNLGQGPELLIRYENEEAVDDSQLPKDRFSAERLKGVDSTLKIQPAELGDSAVYLCASSLVVAGVTGELFFGEGSRLTVL.

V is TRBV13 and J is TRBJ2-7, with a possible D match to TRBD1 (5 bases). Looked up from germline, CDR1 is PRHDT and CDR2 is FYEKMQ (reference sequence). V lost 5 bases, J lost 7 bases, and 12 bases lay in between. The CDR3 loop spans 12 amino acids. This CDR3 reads CASSTPRGEQYF. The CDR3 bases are TGTGCCAGCAGCACCCCTAGGGGTGAGCAGTACTTC.

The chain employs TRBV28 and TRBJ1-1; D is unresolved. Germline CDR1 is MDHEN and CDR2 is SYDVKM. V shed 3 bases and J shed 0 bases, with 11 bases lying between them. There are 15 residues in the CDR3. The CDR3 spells CASSFWRIMNTEAFF. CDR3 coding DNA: TGTGCCAGCAGTTTTTGGCGGATAATGAACACTGAAGCTTTCTTT.

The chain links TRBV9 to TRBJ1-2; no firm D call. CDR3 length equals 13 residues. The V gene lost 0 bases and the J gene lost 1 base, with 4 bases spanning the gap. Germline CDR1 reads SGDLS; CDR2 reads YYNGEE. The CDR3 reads CASSVDINYGYTF. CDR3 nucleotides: TGTGCCAGCAGCGTAGACATTAACTATGGCTACACCTTC.

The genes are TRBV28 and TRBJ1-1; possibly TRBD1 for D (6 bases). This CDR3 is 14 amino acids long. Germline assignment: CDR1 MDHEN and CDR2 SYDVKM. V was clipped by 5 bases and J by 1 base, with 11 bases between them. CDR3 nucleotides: TGTGCCAGCAGTCCTGTACAGGGGAACACTGAAGCTTTCTTT. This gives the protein CASSPVQGNTEAFF.

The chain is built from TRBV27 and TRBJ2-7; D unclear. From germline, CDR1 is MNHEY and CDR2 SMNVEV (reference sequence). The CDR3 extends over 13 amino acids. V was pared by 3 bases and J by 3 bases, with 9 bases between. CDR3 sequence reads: CASSFDNIYEQYF. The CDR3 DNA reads TGTGCCAGCAGTTTTGACAACATCTACGAGCAGTACTTC.

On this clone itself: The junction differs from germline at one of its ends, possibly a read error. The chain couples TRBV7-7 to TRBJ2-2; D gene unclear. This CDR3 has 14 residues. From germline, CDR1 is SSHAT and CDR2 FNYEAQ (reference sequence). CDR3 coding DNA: TGTGCTAGCAGCTTCATGGTGAACACCGGGGAGCTGTTTTTT. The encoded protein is CASSFMVNTGELFF.

The CDR3: CASSIAHSTSGTSYEQYF. In DNA, the CDR3 is TGTGCCAGTAGTATAGCCCACTCGACTAGCGGAACTTCCTACGAGCAGTACTTC. The rearrangement joins TRBV19 to TRBJ2-7, with 9 bases that match TRBD2. V lost 1 base and J lost 1; bases outside the gene matches: 11. The CDR3 is 18 residues long. CDR1 is LNHDA and CDR2 is SQIVND in the germline V gene (reference sequence).

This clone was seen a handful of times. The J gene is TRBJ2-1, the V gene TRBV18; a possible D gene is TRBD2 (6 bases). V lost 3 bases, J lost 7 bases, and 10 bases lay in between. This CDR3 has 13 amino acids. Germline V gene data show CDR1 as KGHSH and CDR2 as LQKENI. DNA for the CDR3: TGTGCCAGCTCACCGGGACTTTTAAATGAGCAGTTCTTC. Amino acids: CASSPGLLNEQFF.

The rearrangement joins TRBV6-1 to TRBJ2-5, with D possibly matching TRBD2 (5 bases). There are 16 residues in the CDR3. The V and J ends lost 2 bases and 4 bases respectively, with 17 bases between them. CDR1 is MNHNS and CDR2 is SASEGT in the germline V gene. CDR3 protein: CASSELALAGGETQYF. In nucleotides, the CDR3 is TGTGCCAGCAGTGAACTCGCCCTAGCAGGAGGAGAGACCCAGTACTTC.

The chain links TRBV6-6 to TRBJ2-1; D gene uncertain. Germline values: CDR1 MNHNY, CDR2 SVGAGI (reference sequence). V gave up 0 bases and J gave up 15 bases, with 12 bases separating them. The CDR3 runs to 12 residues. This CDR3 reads CASSYSITTLFF. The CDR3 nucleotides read TGTGCCAGCAGTTACTCGATCACTACTCTGTTCTTC.

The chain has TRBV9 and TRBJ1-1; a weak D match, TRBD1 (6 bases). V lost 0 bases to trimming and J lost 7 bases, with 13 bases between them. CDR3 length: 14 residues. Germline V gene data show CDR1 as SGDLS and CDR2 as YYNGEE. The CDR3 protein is CASSVAGEGDEAFF. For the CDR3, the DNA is TGTGCCAGCAGCGTAGCAGGGGAAGGCGATGAAGCTTTCTTT.

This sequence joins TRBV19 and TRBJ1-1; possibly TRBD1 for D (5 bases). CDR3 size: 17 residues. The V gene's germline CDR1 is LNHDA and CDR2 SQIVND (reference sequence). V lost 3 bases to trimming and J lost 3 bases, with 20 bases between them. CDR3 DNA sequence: TGTGCCAGTAGTATGAGGGGCGACGTTTCCCGACACACTGAAGCTTTCTTT. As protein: CASSMRGDVSRHTEAFF.

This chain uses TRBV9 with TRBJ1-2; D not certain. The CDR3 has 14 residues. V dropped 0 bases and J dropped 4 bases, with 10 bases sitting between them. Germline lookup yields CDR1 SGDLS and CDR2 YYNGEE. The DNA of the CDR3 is TGTGCCAGCAGCGTAGGTGGACCGGGCTATGGCTACACCTTC. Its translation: CASSVGGPGYGYTF.

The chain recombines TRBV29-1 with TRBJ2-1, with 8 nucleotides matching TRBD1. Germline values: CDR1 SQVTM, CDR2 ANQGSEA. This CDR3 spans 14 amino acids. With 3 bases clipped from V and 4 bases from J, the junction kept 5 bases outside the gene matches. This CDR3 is CSVDLTGVYNEQFF. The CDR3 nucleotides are TGCAGCGTTGACTTGACAGGGGTATACAATGAGCAGTTCTTC.

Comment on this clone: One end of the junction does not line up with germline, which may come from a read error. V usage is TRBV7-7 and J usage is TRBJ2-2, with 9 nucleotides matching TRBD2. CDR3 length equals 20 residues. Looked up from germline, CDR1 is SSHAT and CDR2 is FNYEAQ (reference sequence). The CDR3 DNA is TGTGCTAGCAGTAAGGCCCCTAGCGGGACCTTATTAAGGGACACCGGGGAGCTGTTTTTT. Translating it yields CASSKAPSGTLLRDTGELFF.

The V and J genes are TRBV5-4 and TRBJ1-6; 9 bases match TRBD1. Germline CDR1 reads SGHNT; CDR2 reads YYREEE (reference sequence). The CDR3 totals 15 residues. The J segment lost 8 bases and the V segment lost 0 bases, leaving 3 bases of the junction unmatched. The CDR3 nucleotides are TGTGCCAGCAGCTTGGACAGGGGGCTTGATTCACCCCTCCACTTT. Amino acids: CASSLDRGLDSPLHF.

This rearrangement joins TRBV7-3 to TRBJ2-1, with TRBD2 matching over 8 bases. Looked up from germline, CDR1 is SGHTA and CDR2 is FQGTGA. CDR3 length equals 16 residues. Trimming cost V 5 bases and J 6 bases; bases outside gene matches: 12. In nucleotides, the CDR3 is TGTGCCAGCAGCCCAACCGGGACTAGAATATTCAATGAGCAGTTCTTC. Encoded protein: CASSPTGTRIFNEQFF.

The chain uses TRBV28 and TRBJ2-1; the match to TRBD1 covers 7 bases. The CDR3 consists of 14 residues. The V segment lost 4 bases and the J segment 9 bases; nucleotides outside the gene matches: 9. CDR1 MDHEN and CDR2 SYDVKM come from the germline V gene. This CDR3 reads CASSSQGRRSEQFF. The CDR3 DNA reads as TGTGCCAGCAGTTCACAGGGGCGAAGGTCTGAGCAGTTCTTC.

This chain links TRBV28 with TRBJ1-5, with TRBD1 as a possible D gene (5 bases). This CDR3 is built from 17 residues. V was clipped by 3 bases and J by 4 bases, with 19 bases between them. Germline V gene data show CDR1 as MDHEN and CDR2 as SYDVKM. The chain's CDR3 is CASSFNKAGTLNQPQHF. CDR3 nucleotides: TGTGCCAGCAGTTTTAACAAAGCCGGGACTCTAAATCAGCCCCAGCATTTT.

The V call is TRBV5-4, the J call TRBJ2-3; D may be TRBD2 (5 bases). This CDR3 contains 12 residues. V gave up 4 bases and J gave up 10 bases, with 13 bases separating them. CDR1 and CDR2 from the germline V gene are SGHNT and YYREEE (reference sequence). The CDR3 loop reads CASSETSGAQYF. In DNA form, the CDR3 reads TGTGCCAGCAGCGAAACTAGTGGTGCGCAGTATTTT.